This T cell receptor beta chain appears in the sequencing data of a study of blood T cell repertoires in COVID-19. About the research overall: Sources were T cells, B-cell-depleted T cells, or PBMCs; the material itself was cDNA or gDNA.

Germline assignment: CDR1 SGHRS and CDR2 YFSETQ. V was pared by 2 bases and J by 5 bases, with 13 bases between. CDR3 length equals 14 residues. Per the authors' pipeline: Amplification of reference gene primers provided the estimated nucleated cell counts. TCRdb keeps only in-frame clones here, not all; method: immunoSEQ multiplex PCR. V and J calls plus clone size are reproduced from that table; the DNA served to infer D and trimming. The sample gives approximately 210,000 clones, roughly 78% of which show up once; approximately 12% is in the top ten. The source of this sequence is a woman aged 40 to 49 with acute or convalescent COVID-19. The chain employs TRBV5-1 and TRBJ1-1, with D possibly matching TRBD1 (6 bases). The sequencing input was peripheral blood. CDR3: CASSFGTGLTEAFF. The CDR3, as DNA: TGCGCCAGCAGCTTCGGTACAGGGTTAACTGAAGCTTTCTTT.